This is a list of T cell receptor beta chains from one sample in a study of shared clonotypes between healthy human individuals. Clones were sequenced by immunoSEQ multiplex PCR, and TCRdb holds only the in-frame ones, with some missing. Of around 700,000 clones detected, 92% appear once; the ten largest clones hold 24%. Source material: naive CD8+ T cells sorted from blood. The receptors shown here come from a young man in good health. CDR3s include the opening cysteine and the closing phenylalanine or tryptophan. D genes are given only for firm matches. Only some rows state a clone size, as once, few, many or a class for expanded clones.

V	D	size	J	CDR3	DNA
TRBV19	TRBD2	NA	TRBJ2-7	CASSIETSGTYEQYF	TGTGCCAGTAGTATAGAAACTAGCGGGACCTACGAGCAGTACTTC
TRBV27	TRBD2	NA	TRBJ2-7	CASSFGTRREQYF	TGTGCCAGCAGTTTCGGGACTAGGCGTGAGCAGTACTTC
TRBV5-1	NA	NA	TRBJ2-7	CASSDSYSYEQYF	TGCGCCAGCAGTGATAGCTACTCCTACGAGCAGTACTTC
TRBV30	TRBD1	NA	TRBJ2-7	CAWSFGTGGYEQYF	TGTGCCTGGAGTTTTGGGACAGGGGGCTACGAGCAGTACTTC
TRBV10-3	NA	NA	TRBJ2-7	CAISESVEVRGSPYEQYF	TGTGCCATCAGTGAGTCCGTTGAGGTGCGGGGAAGCCCCTACGAGCAGTACTTC
TRBV7-9	NA	NA	TRBJ2-1	CASSPTLWDEQFF	TGTGCCAGCAGCCCTACTCTTTGGGATGAGCAGTTCTTC
TRBV5-6	TRBD1	NA	TRBJ1-1	CASSPRQGFITEAFF	TGTGCCAGCAGCCCCAGACAGGGTTTTATAACTGAAGCTTTCTTT
TRBV29-1	TRBD2	NA	TRBJ2-2	CSVEATSSGTNTGELFF	TGCAGCGTTGAAGCCACCTCTAGCGGCACGAACACCGGGGAGCTGTTTTTT
TRBV6-6	NA	NA	TRBJ1-5	CASSYSRENQPQHF	TGTGCCAGCAGTTACTCACGGGAAAATCAGCCCCAGCATTTT
TRBV28	NA	once	TRBJ1-1	CASSLWDTEAFF	TGTGCCAGCAGTTTGTGGGACACTGAAGCTTTCTTT
TRBV10-1	TRBD2	NA	TRBJ2-2	CASSESLAGGINTGELFF	TGCGCCAGCAGTGAGTCCCTAGCGGGAGGGATAAACACCGGGGAGCTGTTTTTT
TRBV28	NA	NA	TRBJ1-2	CASRVAYGYTF	TGTGCCAGCAGGGTAGCCTATGGCTACACCTTC
TRBV29-1	NA	NA	TRBJ2-7	CSVRPSLNYEQYF	TGCAGCGTTCGGCCCTCATTAAACTACGAGCAGTACTTC
TRBV28	TRBD1	NA	TRBJ1-4	CASSTGTEAANEKLFF	TGTGCCAGCAGTACCGGGACAGAGGCGGCTAATGAAAAACTGTTTTTT
TRBV5-4	NA	NA	TRBJ2-1	CASSLGDGSRNEQFF	TGTGCCAGCAGCTTGGGGGACGGTAGTAGGAATGAGCAGTTCTTC
TRBV6-1	NA	NA	TRBJ2-3	CASSEVVTASTDTQYF	TGTGCCAGCAGTGAAGTTGTGACAGCTAGCACAGATACGCAGTATTTT
TRBV29-1	NA	NA	TRBJ2-4	CSVIKAGLGIQYF	TGCAGCGTTATTAAGGCGGGATTGGGCATTCAGTACTTC
TRBV11-2	TRBD2	once	TRBJ2-1	CASTSGSSYNEQFF	TGTGCCAGCACTAGCGGGAGCTCCTACAATGAGCAGTTCTTC
TRBV27	NA	NA	TRBJ2-5	CASSLSVRQETQYF	TGTGCCAGCAGTTTATCTGTCAGACAAGAGACCCAGTACTTC
TRBV6-5	NA	NA	TRBJ1-3	CASSSNSGNTIYF	TGTGCCAGCAGTAGTAACTCTGGAAACACCATATATTTT
TRBV27	TRBD1	NA	TRBJ2-7	CASSTDYRDRGRPYEQYF	TGTGCCAGCAGTACCGATTACCGGGACAGGGGAAGGCCCTACGAGCAGTACTTC
TRBV4-1	TRBD2	NA	TRBJ2-2	CASSQWGSGSKNTGELFF	TGCGCCAGCAGCCAATGGGGTAGCGGGAGTAAGAACACCGGGGAGCTGTTTTTT
TRBV2	NA	NA	TRBJ1-2	CASSDLISSDGYTF	TGTGCCAGCAGCGACCTAATTAGCAGCGATGGCTACACCTTC
TRBV19	NA	NA	TRBJ1-2	CASSINRAAYGYTF	TGTGCCAGTAGTATCAATCGGGCGGCCTATGGCTACACCTTC
TRBV10-3	NA	NA	TRBJ2-6	CAITPRSAGANVLTF	TGTGCCATCACCCCGCGTTCGGCTGGGGCCAACGTCCTGACTTTC
TRBV5-1	NA	NA	TRBJ2-3	CASSLESDTGGTQYF	TGCGCCAGCAGCTTGGAGAGCGATACTGGTGGTACGCAGTATTTT